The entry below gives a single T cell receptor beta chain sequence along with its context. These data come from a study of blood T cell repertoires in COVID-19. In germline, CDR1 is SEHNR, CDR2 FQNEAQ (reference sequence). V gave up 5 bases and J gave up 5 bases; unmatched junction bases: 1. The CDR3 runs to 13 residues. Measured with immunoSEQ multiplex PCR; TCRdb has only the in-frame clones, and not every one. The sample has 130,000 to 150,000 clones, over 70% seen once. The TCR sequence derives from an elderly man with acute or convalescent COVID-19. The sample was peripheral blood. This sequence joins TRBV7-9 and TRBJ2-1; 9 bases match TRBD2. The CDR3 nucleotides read TGTGCCAGCAGCGCTAGCGGGGACAATGAGCAGTTCTTC. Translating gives CASSASGDNEQFF.